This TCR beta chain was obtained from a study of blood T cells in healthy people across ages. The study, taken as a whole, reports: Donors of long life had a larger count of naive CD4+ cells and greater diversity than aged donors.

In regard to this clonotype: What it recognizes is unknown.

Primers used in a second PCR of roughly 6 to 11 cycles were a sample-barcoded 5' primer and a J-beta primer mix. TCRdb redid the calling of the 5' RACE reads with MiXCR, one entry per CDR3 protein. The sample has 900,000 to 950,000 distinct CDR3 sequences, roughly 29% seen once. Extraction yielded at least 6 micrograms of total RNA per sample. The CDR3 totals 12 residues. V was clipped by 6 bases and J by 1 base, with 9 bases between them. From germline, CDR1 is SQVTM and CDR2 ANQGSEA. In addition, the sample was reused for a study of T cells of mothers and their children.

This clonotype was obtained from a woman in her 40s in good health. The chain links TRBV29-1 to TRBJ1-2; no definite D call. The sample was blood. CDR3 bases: TGCAGCGTCGCCTCCGTTAACTATGGCTACACCTTC. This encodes CSVASVNYGYTF.